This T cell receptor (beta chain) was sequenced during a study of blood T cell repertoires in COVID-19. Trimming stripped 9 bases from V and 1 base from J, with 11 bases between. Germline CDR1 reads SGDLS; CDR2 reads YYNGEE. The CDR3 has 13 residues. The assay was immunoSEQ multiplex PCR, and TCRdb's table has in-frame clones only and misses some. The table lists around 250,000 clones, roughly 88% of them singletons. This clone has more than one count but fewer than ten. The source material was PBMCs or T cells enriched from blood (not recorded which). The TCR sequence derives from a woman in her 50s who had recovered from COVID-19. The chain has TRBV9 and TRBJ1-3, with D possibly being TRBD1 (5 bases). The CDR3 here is CATSQDSGNTIYF. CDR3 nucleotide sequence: TGTGCCACCTCACAGGATTCTGGAAACACCATATATTTT. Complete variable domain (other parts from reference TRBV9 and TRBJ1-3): DSGVTQTPKHLITATGQRVTLRCSPRSGDLSVYWYQQSLDQGLQFLIQYYNGEERAKGNILERFSAQQFPDLHSELNLSSLELGDSALYFCATSQDSGNTIYFGEGSWLTVV.